Listed here are 10 T cell receptor beta chains from one sample, sequenced in a study of cytomegalovirus exposure and HLA in healthy donors. Profiling relied on immunoSEQ multiplex PCR, and the TCRdb table lists in-frame clones only, not all of them. This sample has 200,000 to 250,000 clones; around 78% occur once, and the top ten carry less than 7%. The sequencing input was PBMCs. Every receptor here comes from a woman under 30 in good health and CMV-seronegative.

This sequence joins TRBV9 and TRBJ2-2; D unclear. The CDR3 spans 16 residues. Trimming left V 0 bases short and J 0 bases short, with 9 bases between. Per the germline V gene, CDR1 is SGDLS and CDR2 is YYNGEE. The CDR3: CASSVGRTANTGELFF. In nucleotides, the CDR3 is TGTGCCAGCAGCGTAGGTAGAACAGCGAACACCGGGGAGCTGTTTTTT.

This clone was picked up one time. The chain employs TRBV5-1 and TRBJ1-2; no clear D gene. Trimming removed 0 bases at V and 8 bases at J, with 8 bases between. The germline V gene has CDR1 SGHRS and CDR2 YFSETQ. The CDR3 contains 12 residues. The CDR3 nucleotides read TGCGCCAGCAGCTTGGTCGGGGAGGGCTACACCTTC. Protein: CASSLVGEGYTF. The full variable domain, with the rest looked up from reference TRBV5-1 and TRBJ1-2, is KAGVTQTPRYLIKTRGQQVTLSCSPISGHRSVSWYQQTPGQGLQFLFEYFSETQRNKGNFPGRFSGRQFSNSRSEMNVSTLELGDSALYLCASSLVGEGYTFGSGTRLTVV.

The chain carries TRBV6-1 and TRBJ1-1, with D possibly being TRBD1 (5 bases). Trimming cost V 6 bases and J 2 bases, with 13 bases left between them. The CDR3 has 14 amino acids. Germline CDR1 is MNHNS and CDR2 is SASEGT. In DNA form, the CDR3 reads TGTGCCAGCAGGAGAGACAGAATTAACACTGAAGCTTTCTTT. Amino acids: CASRRDRINTEAFF.

This chain connects TRBV15 to TRBJ2-1; 10 nucleotides line up with TRBD2. The CDR3 spans 18 residues. Germline V gene lookup returns CDR1 LNHNV and CDR2 YYDKDF (reference sequence). The ends lost 0 bases at V and 8 bases at J; junction bases unmatched: 13. The chain's CDR3 is CATSRDRSSGGNAHEQFF. For the CDR3, the DNA is TGTGCCACCAGCAGAGATCGGTCTAGCGGGGGAAATGCCCATGAGCAGTTCTTC. The entire variable domain, with the rest obtained from reference TRBV15 and TRBJ2-1, is as follows: DAMVIQNPRYQVTQFGKPVTLSCSQTLNHNVMYWYQQKSSQAPKLLFHYYDKDFNNEADTPDNFQSRRPNTSFCFLDIRSPGLGDTAMYLCATSRDRSSGGNAHEQFFGPGTRLTVL.

As regards this clone: Different DNA sequences within this sample yield the same CDR3. This chain joins TRBV4-2 and TRBJ2-1, with TRBD2 matching over 7 bases. The CDR3 has 14 amino acids. In germline, CDR1 is LGHNA, CDR2 YNFKEQ. The ends lost 4 bases at V and 4 bases at J; junction bases unmatched: 4. The chain's CDR3 is CASSRGGEYNEQFF. The CDR3 nucleotides are TGTGCCAGCAGCCGGGGGGGAGAGTACAATGAGCAGTTCTTC.

This clone was seen a single time. The V gene is TRBV2, the J gene TRBJ1-5; 9 bases are a match to TRBD1. The germline gives CDR1 SNHLY, CDR2 FYNNEI. The junction had 11 bases not matched to a gene; V was cut back by 6 bases and J by 8 bases. This CDR3 spans 15 amino acids. CDR3 bases: TGTGCCAGCAGGAGGACAGGGGCCGGGTTGGAGCCCCAGCATTTT. Translation: CASRRTGAGLEPQHF.

The chain recombines TRBV9 with TRBJ1-1; the D is unclear. CDR1 is SGDLS and CDR2 is YYNGEE in the germline V gene. The CDR3 has 16 amino acids. V gave up 0 bases and J gave up 5 bases, with 17 bases separating them. The CDR3 region is CASSVGITGSWTEAFF. Written as DNA, the CDR3 is TGTGCCAGCAGCGTAGGGATAACGGGATCTTGGACTGAAGCTTTCTTT.

This clone appeared once. This sequence joins TRBV27 and TRBJ1-2; 7 bases are shared with TRBD1. This CDR3 is built from 15 residues. V trimming: 5 bases; J trimming: 4 bases; junction bases outside the gene matches: 10. Germline assignment: CDR1 MNHEY and CDR2 SMNVEV (reference sequence). CDR3 residues: CASSAQGVGSYGYTF. CDR3 DNA: TGTGCCAGCAGTGCCCAGGGGGTTGGTAGCTATGGCTACACCTTC.

The rearrangement uses TRBV2 and TRBJ1-1, with D unclear. V was shortened by 4 bases and J by 4 bases, with 10 bases between the two germline ends. CDR3 size: 13 residues. Germline CDR1 reads SNHLY; CDR2 reads FYNNEI. The CDR3 sequence is CASSGGEVTEAFF. The DNA of the CDR3 is TGTGCCAGCAGTGGTGGGGAGGTCACTGAAGCTTTCTTT.

V and J are TRBV27 and TRBJ2-5; D is undetermined. The CDR3 length is 13 residues. V gave up 2 bases and J gave up 4 bases, with 8 bases separating them. In germline, CDR1 is MNHEY, CDR2 SMNVEV (reference sequence). CDR3 DNA sequence: TGTGCCAGCAGTTTAGAGGTAGGAGAGACCCAGTACTTC. Residues: CASSLEVGETQYF.